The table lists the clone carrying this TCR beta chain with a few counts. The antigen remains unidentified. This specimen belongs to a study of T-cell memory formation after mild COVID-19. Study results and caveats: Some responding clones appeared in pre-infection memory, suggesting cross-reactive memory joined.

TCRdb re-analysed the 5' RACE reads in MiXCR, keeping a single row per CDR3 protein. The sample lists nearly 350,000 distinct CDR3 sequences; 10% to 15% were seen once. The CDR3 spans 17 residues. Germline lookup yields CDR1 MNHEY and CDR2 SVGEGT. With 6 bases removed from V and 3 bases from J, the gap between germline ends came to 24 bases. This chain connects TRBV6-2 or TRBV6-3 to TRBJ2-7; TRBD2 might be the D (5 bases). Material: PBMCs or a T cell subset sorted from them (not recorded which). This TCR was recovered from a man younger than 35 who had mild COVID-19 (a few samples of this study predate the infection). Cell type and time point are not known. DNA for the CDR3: TGTGCCAGCAGCCTTTCGGGTTACGTCGGGGAAAACTACGAGCAGTACTTC. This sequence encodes CASSLSGYVGENYEQYF.